These T cell receptor beta chains were read from a single sample in a study of blood T cell repertoires in COVID-19. Method: immunoSEQ multiplex PCR; TCRdb's copy keeps in-frame clones and lacks some. The repertoire holds 60,000 to 85,000 clones, with approximately 86% as singletons. The specimen was peripheral blood. Receptors originate from a human donor in a cohort sampled during active COVID-19. The CDR3 runs from the conserved cysteine through the conserved F or W. The order of the fields is V gene, clone size, J gene, D gene, CDR3 DNA, CDR3 protein. A D gene is named only where the DNA matches it firmly. Expanded clones are given a class, and other clones once, few, many or no size at all.

>TRBV6-5|NA|TRBJ2-5|NA
TGTGCCAGCAGTTACTCGGAGGGGGCTGGGGGAGAGACCCAGTACTTC
CASSYSEGAGGETQYF
>TRBV4-2|NA|TRBJ2-7|NA
TGTGCCAGCAGCCAAGGGTTGGCCCTCTACGAGCAGTACTTC
CASSQGLALYEQYF
>TRBV6-2/TRBV6-3|NA|TRBJ1-5|TRBD1
TGTGCCAGCAGTGCCCGGGACAGGGGGCCTCATCAGCCCCAGCATTTT
CASSARDRGPHQPQHF
>TRBV10-3|NA|TRBJ1-6|TRBD1
TGTGCCAGCCGGACAGGCGACTCACCCCTCCACTTT
CASRTGDSPLHF
>TRBV7-8|NA|TRBJ2-7|NA
TGTGCCAGCAGCTTAGCACGAACCGGGACACCTTCTTCCTACGAGCAGTACTTC
CASSLARTGTPSSYEQYF
>TRBV12-5|NA|TRBJ2-2|NA
TGTGCTAGTGGTTTGGTAAATCGGGGGAAGAGGACCGGGGAGCTGTTTTTT
CASGLVNRGKRTGELFF
>TRBV9|NA|TRBJ2-1|NA
TGTGCCAGCAGCGTAGCGGGGGTGACCTACAATGAGCAGTTCTTC
CASSVAGVTYNEQFF
>TRBV2|NA|TRBJ2-7|NA
TGTGCCAGCAAAGGAGGCAGCTCCTACGAGCAGTACTTC
CASKGGSSYEQYF
>TRBV19|NA|TRBJ1-1|TRBD1
TGTGCCAGTAGTAGACAGGGCGACACTGAAGCTTTCTTT
CASSRQGDTEAFF
>TRBV5-1|few|TRBJ2-2|TRBD1
TGCGCCAGCAGCTTGGTGGTACCCAGGGGGTACACCGGGGAGCTGTTTTTT
CASSLVVPRGYTGELFF
>TRBV5-4|NA|TRBJ1-1|NA
TGTGCCAGCAGCCCTAGGCGGCAGGGGTTAAACACTGAAGCTTTCTTT
CASSPRRQGLNTEAFF
>TRBV7-9|NA|TRBJ1-2|TRBD1
TGTGCCAGCAGCCCCGGACAGGGACCGGGTGGCTATGGCTACACCTTC
CASSPGQGPGGYGYTF
>TRBV9|once|TRBJ1-3|TRBD1
TGTGCCAGCAGCTCCGGTACAGGGGGACACACCATATATTTT
CASSSGTGGHTIYF
>TRBV7-3|NA|TRBJ2-3|TRBD2
TGTGCCAGCAGCCCCCTCGGACTAGCGGGAGGGCGTGGCACAGATACGCAGTATTTT
CASSPLGLAGGRGTDTQYF
>TRBV19|few|TRBJ1-4|NA
TGTGCCAGTAGTATAAGGGAGGATGAAAAACTGTTTTTT
CASSIREDEKLFF
>TRBV3-1/TRBV3-2|NA|TRBJ2-3|TRBD2
TGTGCCAGCAGCCGCTCTAGCGGGGGGCCAATTAGCACAGATACGCAGTATTTT
CASSRSSGGPISTDTQYF
>TRBV5-1|NA|TRBJ1-2|NA
TGCGCCAGCAGCTTGGGTGGAGATCACTATGGCTACACCTTC
CASSLGGDHYGYTF
>TRBV6-2/TRBV6-3|once|TRBJ2-1|NA
TGTGCCAGCAGTCCACGGACTCCATCCTACAATGAGCAGTTCTTC
CASSPRTPSYNEQFF